A single sample is the source of the 27 T cell receptor beta chains below, sequenced in a study of technical replicates of blood from a few donors. Some clones are missing from TCRdb's copy, which holds only in-frame ones; the method was immunoSEQ multiplex PCR. The sample has about 79,000 clones, 94% seen once. Sequencing was done on a sample of T cells isolated from PBMCs. These TCRs come from a human donor in good health.

This chain joins TRBV2 and TRBJ2-3; the match to TRBD2 covers 9 bases. The germline V gene encodes CDR1 SNHLY and CDR2 FYNNEI. J lost 8 bases, V lost 2 bases, and 8 bases had no gene match. The CDR3 has 15 residues. CDR3 DNA: TGTGCCAGCAGTGAAAGGACTAGCGCCGCAGGTACGCAGTATTTT. Translation: CASSERTSAAGTQYF.

This clone showed up just a few times. The chain couples TRBV19 to TRBJ1-1; 7 bases agree with TRBD1. There are 13 residues in the CDR3. V shed 6 bases, J shed 1 base, and the junction held 2 bases outside the gene matches. Germline-derived CDR1 and CDR2 are LNHDA and SQIVND (reference sequence). The CDR3 DNA is TGTGCCAGTAGGGGACAGCCGAACACTGAAGCTTTCTTT. It is translated as CASRGQPNTEAFF.

The table lists this clone with a count of one. V gene TRBV6-1 combines with J gene TRBJ1-1; 10 bases agree with TRBD1. V trimming: 8 bases; J trimming: 8 bases; junction bases outside the gene matches: 11. The CDR3 spans 14 residues. Germline V CDR1 and CDR2: MNHNS, SASEGT. CDR3 in DNA: TGTGCCAGCCGCGGACAGGGGGGGCGTCGAGAAGCTTTCTTT. Encoded protein: CASRGQGGRREAFF.

The V and J genes are TRBV18 and TRBJ2-7; TRBD1 aligns across 9 bases. With 4 bases clipped from V and 5 bases from J, the junction kept 6 bases outside the gene matches. The CDR3 covers 14 residues. The germline V gene encodes CDR1 KGHSH and CDR2 LQKENI. The DNA for the CDR3 is TGTGCCAGCTCACTATGGACAGGGGAGAACGAGCAGTACTTC. Amino acids: CASSLWTGENEQYF.

J is TRBJ2-7 and V is TRBV11-2; unclear D gene. The CDR3 consists of 17 residues. Germline-derived CDR1 and CDR2 are SGHAT and FQNNGV. Trimming took off 0 bases at V and 0 bases at J, with 15 bases between the two ends. The CDR3 coding sequence is TGTGCCAGCAGCTTAGAGACCCCGCGGCACTTCTCCTACGAGCAGTACTTC. This gives the protein CASSLETPRHFSYEQYF. Combining the CDR3 with reference TRBV11-2 and TRBJ2-7 gives the whole variable domain EAGVAQSPRYKIIEKRQSVAFWCNPISGHATLYWYQQILGQGPKLLIQFQNNGVVDDSQLPKDRFSAERLKGVDSTLKIQPAKLEDSAVYLCASSLETPRHFSYEQYFGPGTRLTVT.

The J gene is TRBJ2-7, the V gene TRBV10-1, with 8 bases lining up with TRBD1. The CDR3 loop spans 15 amino acids. V shed 4 bases, J shed 6 bases, and the junction held 11 bases outside the gene matches. Germline V gene data show CDR1 as WNHNN and CDR2 as SYGVQD (reference sequence). This CDR3 is CASSGTGTGSAEQYF. The CDR3 region has the DNA TGCGCCAGCAGTGGGACCGGGACAGGTTCCGCCGAGCAGTACTTC.

The chain combines TRBV27 with TRBJ1-2; maybe TRBD1 (6 bases). V lost 3 bases, J lost 4 bases, and 12 bases lay in between. The CDR3 totals 14 residues. CDR1 and CDR2 (germline): MNHEY, SMNVEV (reference sequence). CDR3 DNA sequence: TGTGCCAGCAGTTTTGGGGGGGGCGGCTATGGCTACACCTTC. It translates to CASSFGGGGYGYTF.

CDR3 loop: CASSAHSLKSSSYEQYF. The CDR3 DNA reads as TGCGCCAGCAGCGCGCACTCATTAAAATCAAGCTCCTACGAGCAGTACTTC. The chain uses TRBV5-1 and TRBJ2-7; D gene ambiguous. There are 17 residues in the CDR3. V lost 4 bases and J 0 bases, leaving 20 bases between the germline ends. The germline CDR1 and CDR2 sequences are SGHRS and YFSETQ.

This rearrangement joins TRBV7-9 to TRBJ1-3; D not certain. The CDR3 sequence is 16 residues long. Germline CDR1 is SEHNR and CDR2 is FQNEAQ (reference sequence). The V gene lost 5 bases and the J gene lost 0 bases, with 14 bases spanning the gap. This chain's CDR3 is CASSLGGDPSGNTIYF. The CDR3 DNA reads as TGTGCCAGCAGCCTCGGAGGCGATCCCTCTGGAAACACCATATATTTT.

The J gene is TRBJ1-2, the V gene TRBV14, with 10 bases lining up with TRBD1. Germline CDR1 is SGHDN and CDR2 is FVKESK. The trim removed 3 bases at V and 5 bases at J, leaving 6 bases unmatched. This CDR3 is 15 amino acids long. CDR3 amino acids: CASSQTGQGIYGYTF. In DNA, the CDR3 is TGTGCCAGCAGCCAGACGGGACAGGGGATTTATGGCTACACCTTC.

The rearrangement links TRBV2 to TRBJ2-1; 12 bases are shared with TRBD2. Looked up from germline, CDR1 is SNHLY and CDR2 is FYNNEI. This CDR3 region has 15 residues. With V trimmed by 7 bases and J by 0 bases, 1 base remained unmatched. This CDR3 reads CASKTSGGSYNEQFF. DNA of the CDR3: TGTGCCAGCAAGACTAGCGGGGGCTCCTACAATGAGCAGTTCTTC.

The CDR3 sequence is CASRSQGINEQYF. The CDR3 nucleotides read TGTGCCAGCAGATCACAGGGGATCAACGAGCAGTACTTC. The rearrangement links TRBV6-5 to TRBJ2-7, with 7 nucleotides matching TRBD1. V lost 6 bases, J lost 5 bases, and 7 bases stayed unmatched. The CDR3 runs to 13 residues. From germline, CDR1 is MNHEY and CDR2 SVGAGI.

The V gene is TRBV5-1, the J gene TRBJ1-4; D is possibly TRBD1 (5 bases). CDR1 SGHRS and CDR2 YFSETQ come from the germline V gene. Trimming stripped 3 bases from V and 7 bases from J, with 13 bases between. The CDR3 sequence is 14 residues long. CDR3 coding DNA: TGCGCCAGCAGCTCGACAGTAGGAACTGAAAAACTGTTTTTT. This encodes CASSSTVGTEKLFF. The full variable domain, completed using reference TRBV5-1 and TRBJ1-4, is KAGVTQTPRYLIKTRGQQVTLSCSPISGHRSVSWYQQTPGQGLQFLFEYFSETQRNKGNFPGRFSGRQFSNSRSEMNVSTLELGDSALYLCASSSTVGTEKLFFGSGTQLSVL.

V and J are TRBV18 and TRBJ1-4, with 9 bases aligning to TRBD1. CDR1 and CDR2 from the germline V gene are KGHSH and LQKENI. The junction had 7 bases not matched to a gene; V was cut back by 6 bases and J by 5 bases. The CDR3 contains 15 residues. The CDR3 loop reads CASSPAGQGNEKLFF. The DNA of the CDR3 is TGTGCCAGCTCGCCGGCCGGACAGGGGAATGAAAAACTGTTTTTT.

The rearrangement joins TRBV9 to TRBJ2-1; tentative D call: TRBD2 (5 bases). This CDR3 is 15 amino acids long. Trimming shortened V by 0 bases and J by 0 bases, and 7 bases separated the two germline ends. CDR1 is SGDLS, CDR2 YYNGEE, per germline. The DNA for the CDR3 is TGTGCCAGCAGCGTAGCCCTAGCCTCCTACAATGAGCAGTTCTTC. Translated: CASSVALASYNEQFF.

This rearrangement joins TRBV7-2 to TRBJ2-7; TRBD2 matches 12 bases. The V segment lost 6 bases and the J segment 0 bases; nucleotides outside the gene matches: 3. The CDR3 runs to 15 residues. The germline V gene has CDR1 SGHTA and CDR2 FQGNSA. The CDR3 DNA is TGTGCCAGCAGATGGGGACTAGCGGGCTCCTACGAGCAGTACTTC. This encodes CASRWGLAGSYEQYF.

This sequence joins TRBV9 and TRBJ1-3; 7 positions agree with TRBD1. This CDR3 spans 15 amino acids. V lost 2 bases, J lost 0 bases, and 2 bases stayed unmatched. Germline loops: CDR1 SGDLS, CDR2 YYNGEE. The CDR3 loop is CASSVTGASGNTIYF. The CDR3 bases are TGTGCCAGCAGCGTCACAGGGGCCTCTGGAAACACCATATATTTT. Full variable domain (missing parts from reference TRBV9 and TRBJ1-3): DSGVTQTPKHLITATGQRVTLRCSPRSGDLSVYWYQQSLDQGLQFLIQYYNGEERAKGNILERFSAQQFPDLHSELNLSSLELGDSALYFCASSVTGASGNTIYFGEGSWLTVV.

This rearrangement joins TRBV30 to TRBJ2-3, with D maybe TRBD2 (7 bases). CDR1 and CDR2 from the germline V gene are GTSNPN and SVGIG (reference sequence). The V end lost 4 bases, the J end lost 4 bases, and 12 bases lay between the germline ends. The CDR3 is 13 residues long. CDR3 sequence: CAWTGGLADTQYF. The CDR3 DNA sequence: TGTGCCTGGACCGGGGGGCTGGCAGATACGCAGTATTTT.

The V gene is TRBV18, the J gene TRBJ1-1; D call uncertain. Germline loops: CDR1 KGHSH, CDR2 LQKENI. This CDR3 has 12 amino acids. V lost 1 base, J lost 3 bases, and 3 bases lay in between. CDR3 in DNA: TGTGCCAGCTCACCACTAGACACTGAAGCTTTCTTT. Protein sequence: CASSPLDTEAFF.

The V and J genes are TRBV29-1 and TRBJ2-7; perhaps TRBD1 as D (6 bases). From germline, CDR1 is SQVTM and CDR2 ANQGSEA. CDR3 length: 13 amino acids. V lost 6 bases and J lost 4, with 16 bases in between. The CDR3 nucleotides read TGCAGCGTCGCGGACAGTGAGGGGTACGAGCAGTACTTC. Amino acids: CSVADSEGYEQYF.

This clone was observed a single time. CDR3 DNA: TGCGCCAGCAGCCGCCGGGGGGATCAGCCCCAGCATTTT. This codes for CASSRRGDQPQHF. This chain joins TRBV5-1 and TRBJ1-5; D is possibly TRBD1 (5 bases). The length of the CDR3 is 13 residues. V lost 4 bases and J 5 bases, leaving 10 bases between the germline ends. Germline CDR1 and CDR2: SGHRS and YFSETQ.

The CDR3 nucleotides read TGTGCCAGCAGAGTGGACAGGGGGTCGGCCAATGAGCAGTTCTTC. The encoded protein is CASRVDRGSANEQFF. The J gene is TRBJ2-1, the V gene TRBV2; 10 bases fit TRBD1. V dropped 6 bases and J dropped 6; count of bases not matched to a gene: 8. Germline V gene data show CDR1 as SNHLY and CDR2 as FYNNEI. The CDR3 is 15 amino acids.

V and J are TRBV19 and TRBJ2-6, with 7 bases matching TRBD1. The V segment lost 3 bases and the J segment 0 bases; nucleotides outside the gene matches: 23. This CDR3 is built from 23 residues. CDR1 is LNHDA, CDR2 SQIVND, per germline (reference sequence). The CDR3 protein is CASSILMRTGLLVITSGANVLTF. CDR3 nucleotide sequence: TGTGCCAGTAGTATCCTCATGCGGACAGGTCTATTGGTAATTACCTCTGGGGCCAACGTCCTGACTTTC.

The chain combines TRBV28 with TRBJ2-2; the match to TRBD1 covers 7 bases. The CDR3 contains 14 residues. Germline-derived CDR1 and CDR2 are MDHEN and SYDVKM. V shed 5 bases and J 7 bases; nucleotides not matched to a gene: 7. CDR3 amino acids: CASSRGLAGGELFF. Here the CDR3 DNA reads TGTGCCAGCAGTAGGGGGCTAGCAGGCGGGGAGCTGTTTTTT.

V gene TRBV28 combines with J gene TRBJ1-4; D is possibly TRBD1 (5 bases). Germline CDR1 MDHEN, CDR2 SYDVKM. V was pared by 2 bases and J by 0 bases, with 13 bases between. The CDR3 extends over 17 amino acids. The CDR3 spells CASSLQGLAATNEKLFF. DNA for the CDR3: TGTGCCAGCAGTTTACAGGGATTGGCGGCAACTAATGAAAAACTGTTTTTT.

This chain joins TRBV6-1 and TRBJ2-7; 8 bases map to TRBD2. This CDR3 spans 13 amino acids. The V gene end was trimmed by 6 bases and the J gene end by 2 bases; junction bases not matched to a gene: 3. The germline V gene has CDR1 MNHNS and CDR2 SASEGT. DNA of the CDR3: TGTGCCAGCAGGGTAGCGGGAACCTACGAGCAGTACTTC. Translation gives CASRVAGTYEQYF.

The chain couples TRBV7-8 to TRBJ1-5, with D maybe TRBD1 (5 bases). V was cut by 2 bases and J by 4 bases, with 15 bases left in between. CDR1 and CDR2 from the germline V gene are SGHVS and FQNEAQ. The CDR3 is 16 amino acids. The CDR3 DNA follows: TGTGCCAGCAGCTTACCCGGCGGGGGGGGGAATCAGCCCCAGCATTTT. It translates to CASSLPGGGGNQPQHF.